Described below is a single T cell receptor (beta chain) sequence and its context. Its antigen is unidentified. The data originate from a study of shared clonotypes between healthy human individuals. Study findings and constraints: Relative to clonotypes present in all four donors, those not shared had lower generation probabilities.

V lost 2 bases to trimming and J lost 0 bases, with 8 bases between them. The CDR3 has 15 amino acids. Germline V gene sequence: CDR1 MNHEY, CDR2 SMNVEV (reference sequence). An approximately 180 ng quantity of DNA, around 30,000 T cell genomes, went into the sorted-subset replicate PCRs. Assay: immunoSEQ multiplex PCR; the TCRdb copy retains only in-frame clones and omits some. The table has some 1.5 million clones, around 97% seen once. CD4+ cell separation produced CD45RA+ naive and CD45RA-negative memory subsets. Sequenced: naive CD4+ T cells sorted from blood. Described subset: CD45RA+ positively selected. This receptor was identified in a man younger than 45 in good health. This rearrangement joins TRBV27 to TRBJ1-5; tentative D call: TRBD1 (6 bases). The CDR3: CASSLHRDSNQPQHF. The CDR3 DNA sequence: TGTGCCAGCAGTTTACACAGGGATAGCAATCAGCCCCAGCATTTT.